These 14 T cell receptor beta chains originate from one sample sequenced in a study of regulatory T cells in long-lasting Graves disease. Time point defined: newly diagnosed GD, antithyroid drugs for less than 3 months. After RNA was extracted from PBMCs, the TCR library was made from it. Both iRepertoire HTBI primers and Arm-PCR of CDR3 regions were used to build the TCR beta libraries. TCRdb independently ran MiXCR on the multiplex PCR reads; one entry per CDR3 protein. Of about 470,000 distinct CDR3 sequences detected, under 15% appear once; the ten largest clones hold 16%. The sample also formed part of further work on T cells in Graves' hyperthyroidism and ophthalmopathy.

Material: peripheral blood mononuclear cells (PBMCs), obtained at new diagnosis, from a patient treated with antithyroid drugs. The receptors come from a woman aged 25 to 39 with Graves disease.

In its sample, this clonotype was seen a few times. This chain joins TRBV5-6 and TRBJ1-1; D is possibly TRBD1 (6 bases). There are 16 residues in the CDR3. The ends were cut back, 4 bases at V and 0 bases at J, with 16 bases in the middle. CDR1 is SGHDT and CDR2 is YYEEEE in the germline V gene. The CDR3 sequence is CASSSRRTVMNTEAFF. The CDR3 nucleotides read TGTGCCAGCAGCAGCAGAAGGACAGTCATGAACACTGAAGCTTTCTTT.

This chain links TRBV6-6 with TRBJ2-3, with D unclear. The J call is doubtful: the DNA matches TRBJ2-7 better. This CDR3 has 15 amino acids. Germline V lookup: CDR1 MNHNY, CDR2 SVGAGI (reference sequence). CDR3 protein: CASSYSILGSYEQYF. DNA for the CDR3: TGTGCCAGCAGTTACTCTATTCTCGGCTCCTACGAGCAGTACTTC.

Here the CDR3 reads CASSLAQAEKLFF. The CDR3 nucleotides read TGTGCCAGCAGCTTAGCGCAGGCTGAAAAACTGTTTTTT. The chain carries TRBV7-9 and TRBJ1-4; D uncertain. CDR1 and CDR2 from the germline V gene are SEHNR and FQNEAQ (reference sequence). Trimming stripped 0 bases from V and 7 bases from J, with 6 bases between. The CDR3 covers 13 residues.

Ten or more counts support this clonotype. This chain joins TRBV20-1 and TRBJ2-1, with a possible D match to TRBD1 (5 bases). V was cut by 0 bases and J by 10 bases, with 25 bases left in between. Germline V gene data show CDR1 as DFQATT and CDR2 as SNEGSKA (reference sequence). The CDR3 length is 17 residues. The DNA of the CDR3 is TGCAGTGCTAGAGATCCGGAGTTAGGTGAACGAGGACACGAGCAGTTCTTC. This translates into CSARDPELGERGHEQFF.

This clonotype was counted at least ten times. This rearrangement joins TRBV18 to TRBJ1-1; D uncertain. The CDR3 is made up of 14 amino acids. The V and J ends lost 2 bases and 7 bases respectively, with 14 bases between them. In germline, CDR1 is KGHSH, CDR2 LQKENI. Written as DNA, the CDR3 is TGTGCCAGCTCACCAAGTTCTCTCCGCAGTGAAGCTTTCTTT. Translation: CASSPSSLRSEAFF.

This clonotype was seen many times. The CDR3 is CSVEDGFSNTGELFF. CDR3 in DNA: TGCAGCGTTGAAGATGGGTTCTCTAACACCGGGGAGCTGTTTTTT. The V and J genes are TRBV29-1 and TRBJ2-2; no definite D call. CDR3 length: 15 amino acids. Trimming took 0 bases from V and 2 from J, leaving 10 bases between them. Per the germline V gene, CDR1 is SQVTM and CDR2 is ANQGSEA.

This clonotype was detected a few times. The rearrangement links TRBV7-9 to TRBJ2-1; D is unresolved. CDR3 length: 15 residues. CDR1 and CDR2 (germline): SEHNR, FQNEAQ (reference sequence). Trimming cost V 8 bases and J 0 bases, with 14 bases left between them. Here the CDR3 DNA reads TGTGCCAGCGGCCCAGTGGCACGCTCCTACAATGAGCAGTTCTTC. This encodes CASGPVARSYNEQFF.

V and J are TRBV9 and TRBJ2-4; D uncertain. CDR3 length: 12 amino acids. Germline CDR1 reads SGDLS; CDR2 reads YYNGEE. Trimming stripped 3 bases from V and 9 bases from J, with 10 bases between. CDR3 loop: CASSAEWGIQYF. The CDR3 region has the DNA TGTGCCAGCAGCGCAGAGTGGGGCATTCAGTACTTC.

This clonotype was seen more than once but under ten times. A much larger clone lies one base from this, so it may be a read error. V gene TRBV12-3 or TRBV12-4 combines with J gene TRBJ2-2; 10 bases line up with TRBD2. This CDR3 has 15 residues. Trimming at V came to 2 bases and at J to 3 bases, leaving 0 bases not matched to a gene. The CDR3 DNA is TGTGCCAGCAGTTTACTAGCGGGAGACACCGGGGAGCTGTTTTTT. It yields the protein CASSLLAGDTGELFF.

Many counts were recorded for this clonotype. The chain recombines TRBV28 with TRBJ2-6; D remains unclear. V was pared by 5 bases and J by 6 bases, with 11 bases between. Germline assignment: CDR1 MDHEN and CDR2 SYDVKM. The CDR3 has 14 residues. The CDR3 sequence: CASSLTREANVLTF. The CDR3 region has the DNA TGTGCCAGCAGTCTCACACGTGAGGCCAACGTCCTGACTTTC.

In this sample, this clonotype turned up a few times. The chain joins TRBV2 to TRBJ1-4, with 9 nucleotides matching TRBD1. Per the germline V gene, CDR1 is SNHLY and CDR2 is FYNNEI. The CDR3 loop spans 17 amino acids. V lost 5 bases to trimming and J lost 2 bases; unmatched junction nucleotides: 9. The DNA of the CDR3 is TGTGCCAGCAGTTTACGGGACAGGGTGGAGACTAATGAAAAACTGTTTTTT. It codes for CASSLRDRVETNEKLFF.

The chain has TRBV28 and TRBJ2-2; possible D gene TRBD2, 6 bases. Trimming left V 6 bases short and J 5 bases short, with 13 bases between. The CDR3 sequence is 14 residues long. Germline CDR1 reads MDHEN; CDR2 reads SYDVKM. This chain's CDR3 is CASSQLGGTGELFF. The CDR3 bases are TGTGCCAGCAGCCAACTGGGGGGAACCGGGGAGCTGTTTTTT.

The gene calls are TRBV19 and TRBJ1-5, with TRBD1 matching 9 bases. The V and J ends lost 6 bases and 9 bases, in that order; junction bases with no gene match: 6. Germline CDR1 is LNHDA and CDR2 is SQIVND (reference sequence). There are 13 residues in the CDR3. In DNA, the CDR3 is TGTGCCAGTAGACCGGACAGGGGTCCGCCCCAGCATTTT. It translates to CASRPDRGPPQHF. Using reference TRBV19 and TRBJ1-5 for the parts outside the CDR3, the full variable domain is DGGITQSPKYLFRKEGQNVTLSCEQNLNHDAMYWYRQDPGQGLRLIYYSQIVNDFQKGDIAEGYSVSREKKESFPLTVTSAQKNPTAFYLCASRPDRGPPQHFGDGTRLSIL.

This clonotype has a handful of counts. This sequence joins TRBV10-2 and TRBJ1-6, with 8 bases fitting TRBD1. Germline CDR1 is WSHSY and CDR2 is SAAADI. This CDR3 has 13 amino acids. The V gene end was trimmed by 2 bases and the J gene end by 9 bases; junction bases not matched to a gene: 0. CDR3 in amino acids: CASSEDRGSPLHF. DNA for the CDR3: TGCGCCAGCAGTGAGGACAGGGGTTCACCCCTCCACTTT.